The sequence of this TCR beta chain was determined in a study of T cells in Graves' hyperthyroidism and ophthalmopathy. Study-level points and caveats: Researchers found most expanded thyroid clonotypes above 0.001 in blood as well.

This clonotype was seen many times. Its cognate antigen is unknown. Exclusion followed for patients with uncontrolled infection, other autoimmune disease, pregnancy or lactation. The PBMCs were taken from more than 8 ml of fresh peripheral blood. The investigators amplified TCR beta CDR3 regions from RNA transcripts. The HTBI primer set drove a first-round RT-PCR of the TCR CDR3. TCRdb used MiXCR to reprocess the multiplex PCR reads, holding one entry per CDR3 protein. The sample contains around 350,000 distinct CDR3 sequences, about a sixth of which appear only once. The clonotype originates from a woman under 40 with Graves' hyperthyroidism that later progressed to Graves' ophthalmopathy. Sequenced: blood.

This CDR3 reads CASSSLPMNTGELFF. The CDR3 DNA reads as TGTGCCAGCAGTTCACTCCCTATGAACACCGGGGAGCTGTTTTTT. V and J are TRBV28 and TRBJ2-2, with D unclear. V lost 4 bases to trimming and J lost 1 base, with 10 bases between them. The CDR3 contains 15 residues. Per germline, CDR1 MDHEN and CDR2 SYDVKM.